Shown below are 29 T cell receptor beta chains from a single sample sequenced in a study of neoadjuvant anti-PD-1 for oral cavity cancer. The time point is: after neoadjuvant nivolumab, at surgical resection. Here immunoSEQ multiplex PCR was the method, and the copy in TCRdb shows in-frame clones only, minus some. The sample includes 14,000 or so clones, around 70% of them seen just once. The source material was PBMCs, sampled after nivolumab (anti-PD-1) treatment. The receptors here all came from a person aged 35 to 85 with oral cavity squamous cell carcinoma.

The rearrangement joins TRBV10-3 to TRBJ2-1; no definite D call. CDR3 size: 14 residues. Germline loops: CDR1 ENHRY, CDR2 SYGVKD. The V end lost 7 bases, the J end lost 8 bases, and 18 bases lay between the germline ends. DNA for the CDR3: TGTGCCATCAAAGGATCCACCTTACATGATGAGCAGTTCTTC. It specifies CAIKGSTLHDEQFF.

This clone is a singleton in its sample. The rearrangement links TRBV28 to TRBJ2-7; tentative D call: TRBD1 (7 bases). The CDR3 spans 14 residues. V lost 6 bases and J 3 bases, leaving 15 bases between the germline ends. Germline V gene lookup returns CDR1 MDHEN and CDR2 SYDVKM. The CDR3 loop reads CASSAGQRNYEQYF. The CDR3 coding sequence is TGTGCCAGCAGCGCGGGACAGAGAAACTACGAGCAGTACTTC.

The V gene is TRBV2, the J gene TRBJ2-1, with 9 bases matching TRBD1. From germline, CDR1 is SNHLY and CDR2 FYNNEI. The V and J ends lost 6 bases and 8 bases, in that order; junction bases with no gene match: 11. The CDR3 is 15 residues long. This CDR3 is CASSLRQGVGDEQFF. The CDR3 nucleotides read TGTGCCAGCAGCCTCCGACAGGGGGTAGGCGATGAGCAGTTCTTC.

Only one count was recorded for this clone. The chain carries TRBV6-5 and TRBJ1-1; unclear D gene. The CDR3 is 12 residues long. Germline V CDR1 and CDR2: MNHEY, SVGAGI. V shed 2 bases and J shed 7 bases, with 8 bases lying between them. The CDR3 region has the DNA TGTGCCAGCAGTTACCCCGGGAGTGAAGCTTTCTTT. It specifies CASSYPGSEAFF.

The chain links TRBV15 to TRBJ2-7, with 11 bases lining up with TRBD2. The CDR3 length is 16 residues. Trimming took 0 bases from V and 5 from J; bases not matched to a gene: 6. The germline gives CDR1 LNHNV, CDR2 YYDKDF (reference sequence). CDR3 sequence (DNA): TGTGCCACCAGCAGAGAGCTAGCGGGAGGCGCCGACGAGCAGTACTTC. Translating gives CATSRELAGGADEQYF.

The chain links TRBV6-1 to TRBJ2-1; 7 nucleotides line up with TRBD1. The ends lost 6 bases at V and 2 bases at J; junction bases unmatched: 7. Germline V gives CDR1 MNHNS, CDR2 SASEGT. The CDR3 is 15 amino acids. In nucleotides, the CDR3 is TGTGCCAGCAGGTCACAGGGGAGCCCCTACAATGAGCAGTTCTTC. It yields the protein CASRSQGSPYNEQFF.

The CDR3 reads CASSAQRETQYF. CDR3 in DNA: TGTGCCAGCAGCGCTCAGCGGGAGACCCAGTACTTC. This sequence joins TRBV11-1 and TRBJ2-5; maybe TRBD2 (5 bases). Per the germline V gene, CDR1 is SGHAT and CDR2 is FQDESV (reference sequence). CDR3 size: 12 residues. V lost 5 bases, J lost 5 bases, and 9 bases lay in between.

This chain joins TRBV5-6 and TRBJ2-2; TRBD2 agrees at 8 bases. The germline V gene has CDR1 SGHDT and CDR2 YYEEEE. The CDR3 has 14 amino acids. The V segment lost 2 bases and the J segment 5 bases; nucleotides outside the gene matches: 2. For the CDR3, the DNA is TGTGCCAGCAGCTTAGCGGGAGCGACCGGGGAGCTGTTTTTT. Translating it yields CASSLAGATGELFF.

This clone was observed a few times. The chain employs TRBV5-4 and TRBJ1-1; perhaps TRBD1 as D (6 bases). The germline V gene has CDR1 SGHNT and CDR2 YYREEE (reference sequence). The CDR3 sequence is 14 residues long. The V end lost 5 bases, the J end lost 2 bases, and 13 bases lay between the germline ends. CDR3 in DNA: TGTGCCAGCAGATGGGACGGGACAAACACTGAAGCTTTCTTT. It encodes CASRWDGTNTEAFF.

The chain recombines TRBV7-2 with TRBJ2-3, with 12 bases fitting TRBD2. J gave up 6 bases and V 7 bases, and 5 bases lay outside the gene matches. This CDR3 has 14 amino acids. The germline V gene encodes CDR1 SGHTA and CDR2 FQGNSA. The CDR3 spells CASTGLAGPDTQYF. The CDR3 DNA is TGTGCCAGCACCGGACTAGCGGGACCCGATACGCAGTATTTT.

V and J are TRBV6-1 and TRBJ1-4, with D possibly TRBD1 on 5 matching bases. Looked up from germline, CDR1 is MNHNS and CDR2 is SASEGT. Trimming removed 5 bases from V and 4 bases from J, with 11 bases in between. This CDR3 is 14 amino acids long. In nucleotides, the CDR3 is TGTGCCAGCAGTCTGGGGGGGGGTAATGAAAAACTGTTTTTT. Translation: CASSLGGGNEKLFF.

The rearrangement joins TRBV5-1 to TRBJ2-5, with D maybe TRBD1 (8 bases). Germline values: CDR1 SGHRS, CDR2 YFSETQ. Deletions cut 2 bases from V and 4 bases from J, with 15 bases between. The CDR3 runs 15 residues. The CDR3 here is CASSLGQGGTETQYF. CDR3 sequence (DNA): TGCGCCAGCAGCTTAGGACAGGGAGGGACAGAGACCCAGTACTTC.

This clone was detected only a few times. This chain uses TRBV28 with TRBJ1-5; 7 nucleotides match TRBD1. Trimming removed 1 base from V and 6 bases from J; junction bases left unmatched: 6. Germline assignment: CDR1 MDHEN and CDR2 SYDVKM. The CDR3 covers 15 residues. The CDR3 bases are TGTGCCAGCAGTTTATCCCTTAGGGGGCTTCAGCCCCAGCATTTT. Protein sequence: CASSLSLRGLQPQHF. Together with reference TRBV28 and TRBJ1-5, the CDR3 gives the full variable domain: DVKVTQSSRYLVKRTGEKVFLECVQDMDHENMFWYRQDPGLGLRLIYFSYDVKMKEKGDIPEGYSVSREKKERFSLILESASTNQTSMYLCASSLSLRGLQPQHFGDGTRLSIL.

This chain connects TRBV5-1 to TRBJ2-7, with 8 bases aligning to TRBD1. The CDR3 sequence is 15 residues long. V lost 3 bases and J lost 0; bases outside the gene matches: 5. The germline V gene encodes CDR1 SGHRS and CDR2 YFSETQ. This CDR3 is CASSSQGASSYEQYF. DNA of the CDR3: TGCGCCAGCAGCTCCCAGGGGGCGAGCTCCTACGAGCAGTACTTC.

This clone has a handful of counts. The chain has TRBV29-1 and TRBJ1-1; no definite D call. Germline lookup yields CDR1 SQVTM and CDR2 ANQGSEA. Trimming took off 6 bases at V and 0 bases at J, with 14 bases between the two ends. This CDR3 contains 14 residues. CDR3 protein: CSVLVQYLNTEAFF. As DNA, the CDR3 is TGCAGCGTACTCGTACAGTATTTGAACACTGAAGCTTTCTTT.

The J gene is TRBJ2-5, the V gene TRBV7-9, with D unclear. V gave up 0 bases and J gave up 6 bases, with 5 bases separating them. The CDR3 totals 12 residues. Germline assignment: CDR1 SEHNR and CDR2 FQNEAQ (reference sequence). The CDR3 loop is CASSLAEQTQYF. In DNA form, the CDR3 reads TGTGCCAGCAGCTTAGCGGAGCAGACCCAGTACTTC.

V is TRBV7-9 and J is TRBJ2-5; 7 bases match TRBD1. In germline, CDR1 is SEHNR, CDR2 FQNEAQ (reference sequence). This CDR3 contains 14 residues. V lost 5 bases, J lost 4 bases, and 7 bases stayed unmatched. This chain's CDR3 is CASSPDREGETQYF. Written as DNA, the CDR3 is TGTGCCAGCAGCCCCGACAGGGAAGGAGAGACCCAGTACTTC.

The chain is built from TRBV5-5 and TRBJ2-3; D uncertain. Trimming shortened V by 3 bases and J by 10 bases, and 15 bases separated the two germline ends. CDR1 is SGHKS and CDR2 is YYEKEE in the germline V gene (reference sequence). CDR3 length: 13 residues. CDR3 residues: CASSSRSEGAQYF. The CDR3 DNA follows: TGTGCCAGCAGCTCCCGATCAGAAGGCGCGCAGTATTTT.

The V call is TRBV9, the J call TRBJ2-7; D perhaps matches TRBD2 (6 bases). CDR1 is SGDLS and CDR2 is YYNGEE in the germline V gene. The CDR3 contains 15 residues. The V gene lost 4 bases and the J gene lost 5 bases, with 19 bases spanning the gap. The CDR3: CASSPGGLAAHEQYF. CDR3 bases: TGTGCCAGCAGCCCCGGAGGGCTAGCCGCCCACGAGCAGTACTTC.

Written as DNA, the CDR3 is TGTGCCAGCAGTGAAAGGTTCCTTGAAGGGAACACTGAAGCTTTCTTT. Its translation: CASSERFLEGNTEAFF. This chain connects TRBV6-1 to TRBJ1-1; the D is unclear. CDR3 length: 16 residues. V was clipped by 2 bases and J by 1 base, with 14 bases between them. Per germline, CDR1 MNHNS and CDR2 SASEGT.

The chain couples TRBV19 to TRBJ1-5; no definite D call. CDR1 is LNHDA, CDR2 SQIVND, per germline (reference sequence). Trimming took off 3 bases at V and 4 bases at J, with 4 bases between the two ends. The CDR3 has 12 residues. The CDR3 bases are TGTGCCAGTAGTATCGTTAATCAGCCCCAGCATTTT. Amino acids: CASSIVNQPQHF.

The V gene is TRBV5-1, the J gene TRBJ2-3, with D uncertain. The CDR3 covers 15 residues. The germline V and J ends were trimmed by 0 bases and 0 bases, with 8 bases remaining between them. The V gene's germline CDR1 is SGHRS and CDR2 YFSETQ. CDR3 residues: CASSLVGSSTDTQYF. The CDR3 DNA reads TGCGCCAGCAGCTTGGTAGGGTCTAGCACAGATACGCAGTATTTT.

V usage is TRBV19 and J usage is TRBJ2-1, with 9 bases aligning to TRBD1. CDR1 and CDR2 (germline): LNHDA, SQIVND (reference sequence). The CDR3 loop spans 15 amino acids. The trim removed 8 bases at V and 7 bases at J, leaving 12 bases unmatched. CDR3 protein: CASSTPGTGLNEQFF. The CDR3, as DNA: TGTGCCAGTTCAACACCCGGGACAGGGTTAAATGAGCAGTTCTTC. The full variable domain, with the rest looked up from reference TRBV19 and TRBJ2-1, is DGGITQSPKYLFRKEGQNVTLSCEQNLNHDAMYWYRQDPGQGLRLIYYSQIVNDFQKGDIAEGYSVSREKKESFPLTVTSAQKNPTAFYLCASSTPGTGLNEQFFGPGTRLTVL.

The V gene is TRBV5-4, the J gene TRBJ2-5; the match to TRBD2 covers 9 bases. This CDR3 region has 14 residues. CDR1 SGHNT and CDR2 YYREEE come from the germline V gene (reference sequence). The V segment lost 4 bases and the J segment 5 bases; nucleotides outside the gene matches: 6. CDR3 residues: CASSTGLAGETQYF. Here the CDR3 DNA reads TGTGCCAGCAGCACGGGACTAGCCGGGGAGACCCAGTACTTC.

The chain employs TRBV5-5 and TRBJ1-1; tentatively, D is TRBD1 (5 bases). The germline CDR1 and CDR2 sequences are SGHKS and YYEKEE (reference sequence). With 4 bases removed from V and 0 bases from J, the gap between germline ends came to 13 bases. The CDR3 has 15 residues. The CDR3 coding sequence is TGTGCCAGCAGCCCCGGGGGGGTGATGAACACTGAAGCTTTCTTT. It codes for CASSPGGVMNTEAFF.

J is TRBJ2-6 and V is TRBV19; D is unresolved. V was cut by 7 bases and J by 1 base, with 8 bases left in between. The CDR3 runs 14 residues. Germline CDR1 and CDR2: LNHDA and SQIVND (reference sequence). Here the CDR3 reads CASKQTSGANVLTF. CDR3 DNA: TGTGCCAGTAAACAGACATCTGGGGCCAACGTCCTGACTTTC.

The CDR3 nucleotides are TGTGCCAGCAGCTTAGAGGCGGGAGGGCCCAATGAGCAGTTCTTC. Translating it yields CASSLEAGGPNEQFF. This chain connects TRBV7-3 to TRBJ2-1, with 9 bases aligning to TRBD2. CDR1 SGHTA and CDR2 FQGTGA come from the germline V gene. The CDR3 length is 15 residues. Germline trimming cut 2 bases from V and 6 bases from J; bases unmatched to any gene: 5.

A single count supports this clone. This sequence joins TRBV14 and TRBJ2-1; 8 bases are shared with TRBD2. In germline, CDR1 is SGHDN, CDR2 FVKESK. CDR3 length: 17 residues. V shed 4 bases and J 10 bases; nucleotides not matched to a gene: 18. CDR3 residues: CASSPRYRTSGTEEQFF. The CDR3 DNA follows: TGTGCCAGCAGCCCAAGGTATAGAACTAGCGGTACAGAAGAGCAGTTCTTC.

This clone turned up a few times. V and J are TRBV11-1 and TRBJ1-1; a possible D gene is TRBD1 (5 bases). Between the trimmed V and J ends, which lost 5 bases and 8 bases, there was a span of 12 bases. The CDR3 sequence is 12 residues long. CDR1 SGHAT and CDR2 FQDESV come from the germline V gene (reference sequence). In DNA form, the CDR3 reads TGTGCCAGCAGCCAAAATGGGGCAGAAGCTTTCTTT. Translated, it gives CASSQNGAEAFF.